This TCR beta chain came from a study of blood T cells in healthy people across ages. General observations from the study: Naive CD4+ cells and diversity were both higher in long-lived donors than in aged donors. Changes in expanded clonotypes were possibly confounded, as the CMV status of donors was unknown.

It was with a sample-barcoded 5' primer and a J-beta primer mix that a second PCR of about 6 to 12 cycles was run. Every cDNA was tagged by a template-switch adaptor with 12 random nucleotides. TCRdb re-called the 5' RACE reads through MiXCR, storing one row per CDR3 protein. The sample lists 1.5 million or so distinct CDR3 sequences, around 39% occurring once. This clonotype was picked up a small number of times. As yet, its antigen is unknown. CDR1 is MNHEY and CDR2 is SMNVEV in the germline V gene (reference sequence). V was clipped by 2 bases and J by 9 bases, with 17 bases between them. The CDR3 length is 14 residues.

This TCR was recovered from a woman under 30 in good health. The chain is built from TRBV27 and TRBJ2-7; D tentatively reads TRBD1 or TRBD2 (6 bases each). The specimen sequenced was blood. The CDR3 is CASSLSGQGIGQYF. DNA of the CDR3: TGTGCCAGCAGTTTAAGCGGGCAGGGGATCGGGCAGTACTTC.